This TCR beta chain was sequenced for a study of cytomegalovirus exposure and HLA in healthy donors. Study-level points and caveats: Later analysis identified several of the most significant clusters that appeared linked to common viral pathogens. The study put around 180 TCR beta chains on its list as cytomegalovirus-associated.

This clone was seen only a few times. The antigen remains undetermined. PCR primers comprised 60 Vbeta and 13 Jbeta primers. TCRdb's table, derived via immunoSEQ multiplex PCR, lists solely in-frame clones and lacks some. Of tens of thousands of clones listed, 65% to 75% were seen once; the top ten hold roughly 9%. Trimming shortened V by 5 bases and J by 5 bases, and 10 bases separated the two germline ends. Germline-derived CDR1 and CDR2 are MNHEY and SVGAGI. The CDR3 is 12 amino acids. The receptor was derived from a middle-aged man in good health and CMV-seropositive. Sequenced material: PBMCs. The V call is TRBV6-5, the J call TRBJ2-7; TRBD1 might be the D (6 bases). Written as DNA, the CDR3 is TGTGCCAGCAGTACCCAGGGGCACGAGCAGTACTTC. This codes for CASSTQGHEQYF.